These T cell receptor beta chains were read from a single sample in a study of OX40 agonist ivuxolimab in advanced cancers. Some clones are missing from TCRdb's copy, which holds only in-frame ones; the method was immunoSEQ multiplex PCR. The sample records about 76,000 clones, roughly 87% being singletons. The sample in question was CD4+ or CD8+ T cells sorted from blood, obtained in a trial of the OX40 agonist ivuxolimab. The receptors stem from an adult with an advanced solid tumor such as melanoma, head and neck, liver or kidney cancer. CDR3s include the opening cysteine and the closing phenylalanine or tryptophan. D genes are given only for firm matches. Size values are once, few and many counts, or a class for expanded clones, and some rows have none.

. . TRBJ1-5 TRBV25-1 CASSEFRRPQHF TGTGCCAGCAGTGAATTCCGACGGCCCCAGCATTTT
. . TRBJ2-1 TRBV11-3 CASSLNTGHNEQFF TGTGCCAGCAGCTTAAACACCGGTCACAATGAGCAGTTCTTC
TRBD1 . TRBJ2-2 TRBV19 CASSSKPGGQNTGELFF TGTGCCAGTAGTAGCAAGCCAGGGGGCCAGAACACCGGGGAGCTGTTTTTT
. . TRBJ2-1 TRBV14 CASTRDSDYNEQFF TGTGCCAGCACTCGGGACTCTGATTACAATGAGCAGTTCTTC
TRBD1 . TRBJ2-7 TRBV6-6 CASSYVQGANYEQYF TGTGCCAGCAGTTACGTCCAGGGGGCAAACTACGAGCAGTACTTC
. . TRBJ2-7 TRBV6-6 CASSPLQGDSYEQYF TGTGCCAGCAGCCCATTGCAGGGAGACTCCTACGAGCAGTACTTC
. . TRBJ2-7 TRBV9 CASSVGPRNNEQYF TGTGCCAGCAGCGTAGGCCCGAGAAATAACGAGCAGTACTTC
. . TRBJ2-4 TRBV29-1 CSAPDGAKNIQYF TGCAGCGCCCCCGACGGAGCCAAAAACATTCAGTACTTC
. few TRBJ1-3 TRBV7-2 CASSFTTQGPGGNTIYF TGTGCCAGCAGCTTTACCACCCAGGGCCCCGGTGGAAACACCATATATTTT
. . TRBJ1-1 TRBV9 CASSVAPGVNTEAFF TGTGCCAGCAGCGTAGCACCGGGGGTGAACACTGAAGCTTTCTTT
. . TRBJ2-6 TRBV9 CASSVRGLLSGANVLTF TGTGCCAGCAGCGTCCGAGGACTCCTATCTGGGGCCAACGTCCTGACTTTC
. . TRBJ1-3 TRBV7-9 CASSFPPEGSWNTIYF TGTGCCAGCAGCTTCCCTCCTGAGGGTAGTTGGAACACCATATATTTT
. few TRBJ1-4 TRBV14 CASSQDSGRKLFF TGTGCCAGCAGCCAAGATAGCGGCCGAAAACTGTTTTTT
. . TRBJ2-1 TRBV4-2 CASSQIPSSSYNEQFF TGTGCCAGCAGCCAAATCCCATCTAGCTCCTACAATGAGCAGTTCTTC
TRBD1 . TRBJ2-7 TRBV2 CASTASGQDYEQYF TGTGCCAGCACCGCCAGCGGACAGGATTACGAGCAGTACTTC
. . TRBJ2-7 TRBV7-2 CASSSGRVYEQYF TGTGCCAGCAGCTCCGGTCGAGTCTACGAGCAGTACTTC
. . TRBJ1-4 TRBV19 CASRGGIGEKLFF TGTGCCAGTAGGGGGGGGATCGGTGAAAAACTGTTTTTT
. . TRBJ2-2 TRBV18 CASSPMTRGDTGELFF TGTGCCAGCTCACCAATGACCCGAGGGGACACCGGGGAGCTGTTTTTT
. . TRBJ1-5 TRBV7-2 CASSPDTGPQHF TGTGCCAGCAGCCCGGACACTGGGCCCCAGCATTTT
. . TRBJ1-1 TRBV29-1 CSVEPPGDTEAFF TGCAGCGTTGAACCCCCAGGAGACACTGAAGCTTTCTTT
. few TRBJ1-1 TRBV6-5 CASSLLGGNTEAFF TGTGCCAGCAGTCTACTCGGAGGGAACACTGAAGCTTTCTTT
TRBD2 . TRBJ2-2 TRBV11-3 CASSLDQVGLAATGELFF TGTGCCAGCAGCTTAGATCAGGTGGGACTAGCGGCCACCGGGGAGCTGTTTTTT
. . TRBJ2-7 TRBV5-1 CASDSFLSSYEQYF TGCGCCAGCGACAGTTTCCTAAGCTCCTACGAGCAGTACTTC
. . TRBJ1-1 TRBV7-8 CASSLLQPGGAFF TGTGCCAGCAGCTTATTACAGCCCGGTGGGGCTTTCTTT
TRBD1 . TRBJ1-2 TRBV5-4 CASRLPPGQQDYGYTF TGTGCCAGCAGACTGCCACCGGGACAGCAAGACTATGGCTACACCTTC
. once TRBJ2-7 TRBV7-2 CASSSLGRYEQYF TGTGCCAGCAGCTCCCTGGGTAGGTACGAGCAGTACTTC
. once TRBJ2-1 TRBV5-1 CASSLDLFYNEQFF TGCGCCAGCAGCTTAGACCTTTTTTACAATGAGCAGTTCTTC
TRBD2 . TRBJ2-7 TRBV9 CASSVVSSGSRDEQYF TGTGCCAGCAGCGTAGTATCTAGCGGGAGTCGCGACGAGCAGTACTTC
TRBD1 . TRBJ2-5 TRBV19 CASMELSGGLKTQYF TGTGCCAGTATGGAACTCTCAGGGGGTCTAAAGACCCAGTACTTC
. . TRBJ1-1 TRBV28 CASSLSIESDFF TGTGCCAGCAGTTTAAGCATAGAGTCTGATTTCTTT
TRBD2 . TRBJ2-7 TRBV7-8 CASSQVRLAGDYEQYF TGTGCCAGCAGTCAGGTCCGACTAGCGGGAGACTACGAGCAGTACTTC
. . TRBJ2-6 TRBV19 CASRPGVSGANVLTF TGTGCCAGTAGACCGGGCGTATCTGGGGCCAACGTCCTGACTTTC
. . TRBJ1-1 TRBV5-1 CASSSGDFTGTEAFF TGCGCCAGCAGCTCAGGCGACTTTACTGGCACTGAAGCTTTCTTT
TRBD1 . TRBJ1-2 TRBV20-1 CSARLRGHTF TGCAGTGCTAGACTCAGGGGGCACACCTTC
TRBD2 . TRBJ2-2 TRBV11-2 CASSSTGGGHTGELFF TGTGCCAGCAGCTCTACGGGAGGAGGCCACACCGGGGAGCTGTTTTTT
. . TRBJ1-1 TRBV7-2 CASSLEWTVNTEAFF TGTGCCAGCAGCTTAGAGTGGACAGTAAACACTGAAGCTTTCTTT
. . TRBJ1-1 TRBV11-2 CASTGGGLNTEAFF TGTGCCAGCACCGGGGGGGGGTTGAACACTGAAGCTTTCTTT